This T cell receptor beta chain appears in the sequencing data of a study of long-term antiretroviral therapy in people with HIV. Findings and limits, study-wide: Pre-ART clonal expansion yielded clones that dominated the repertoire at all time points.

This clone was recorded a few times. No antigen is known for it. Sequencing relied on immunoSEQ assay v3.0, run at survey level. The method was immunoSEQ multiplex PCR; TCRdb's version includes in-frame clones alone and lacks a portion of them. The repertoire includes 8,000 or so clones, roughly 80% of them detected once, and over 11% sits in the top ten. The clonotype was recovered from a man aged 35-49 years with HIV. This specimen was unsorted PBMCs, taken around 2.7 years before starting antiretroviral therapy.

The CDR3 DNA reads as TGTGCCAGCAGTGAATTAGGGACAGGTTCGTACGAGCAGTACTTC. This translates into CASSELGTGSYEQYF. This chain links TRBV2 with TRBJ2-7, with TRBD1 identical over 8 bases. This CDR3 is 15 amino acids long. CDR1 SNHLY and CDR2 FYNNEI come from the germline V gene. V lost 2 bases and J lost 4; bases outside the gene matches: 7.